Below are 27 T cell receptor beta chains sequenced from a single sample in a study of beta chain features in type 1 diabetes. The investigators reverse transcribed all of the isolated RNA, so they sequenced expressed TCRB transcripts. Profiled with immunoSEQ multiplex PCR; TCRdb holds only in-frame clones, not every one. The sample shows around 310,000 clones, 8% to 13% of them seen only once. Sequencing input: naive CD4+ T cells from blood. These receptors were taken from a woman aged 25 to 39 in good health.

The DNA of the CDR3 is TGCAGCGTCAAAACTAGCGGGAGGGCCTACGAGCAGTACTTC. Amino acids: CSVKTSGRAYEQYF. The rearrangement joins TRBV29-1 to TRBJ2-7; TRBD2 aligns across 13 bases. Unmatched junction bases numbered 4, after V lost 6 bases and J lost 2 bases. The CDR3 contains 14 residues. CDR1 is SQVTM, CDR2 ANQGSEA, per germline.

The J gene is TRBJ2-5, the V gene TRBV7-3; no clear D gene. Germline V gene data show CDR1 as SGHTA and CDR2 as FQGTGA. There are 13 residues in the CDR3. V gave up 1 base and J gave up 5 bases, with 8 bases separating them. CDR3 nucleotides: TGTGCCAGCAGCTTAAGGCAGTATGAGACCCAGTACTTC. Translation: CASSLRQYETQYF.

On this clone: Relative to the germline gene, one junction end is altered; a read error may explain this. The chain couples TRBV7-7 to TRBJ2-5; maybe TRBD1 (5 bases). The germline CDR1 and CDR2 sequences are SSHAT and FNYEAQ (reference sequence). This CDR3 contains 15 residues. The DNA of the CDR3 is TGTGCTAGCAGCTTCCTTCAGGGTGACGAAGAGACCCAGTACTTC. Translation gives CASSFLQGDEETQYF.

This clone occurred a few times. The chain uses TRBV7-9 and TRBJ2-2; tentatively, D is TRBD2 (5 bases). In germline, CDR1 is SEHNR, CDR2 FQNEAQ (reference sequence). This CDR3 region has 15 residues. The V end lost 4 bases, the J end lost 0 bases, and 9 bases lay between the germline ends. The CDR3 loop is CASSSRAPNTGELFF. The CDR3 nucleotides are TGTGCCAGCAGCTCGAGGGCCCCGAACACCGGGGAGCTGTTTTTT.

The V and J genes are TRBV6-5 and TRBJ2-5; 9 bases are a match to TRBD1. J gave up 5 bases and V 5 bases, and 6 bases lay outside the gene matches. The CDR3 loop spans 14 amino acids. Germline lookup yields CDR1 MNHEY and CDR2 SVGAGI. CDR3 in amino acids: CASSLDRGGETQYF. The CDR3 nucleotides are TGTGCCAGCAGTCTGGACAGGGGCGGGGAGACCCAGTACTTC.

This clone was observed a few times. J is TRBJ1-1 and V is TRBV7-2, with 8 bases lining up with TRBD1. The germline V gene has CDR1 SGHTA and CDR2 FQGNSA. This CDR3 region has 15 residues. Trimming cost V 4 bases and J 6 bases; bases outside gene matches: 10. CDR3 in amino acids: CASSSAPDRVAEAFF. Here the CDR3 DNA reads TGTGCCAGCAGCTCAGCCCCGGACAGGGTGGCTGAAGCTTTCTTT.

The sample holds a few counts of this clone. Here the CDR3 DNA reads TGTGCCAGCAGCGGGAACACTGAAGCTTTCTTT. The encoded protein is CASSGNTEAFF. The chain couples TRBV25-1 to TRBJ1-1; D is undetermined. This CDR3 is 11 amino acids long. Trimming took off 6 bases at V and 1 base at J, with 3 bases between the two ends. Germline values: CDR1 MGHDK, CDR2 SYGVNS.

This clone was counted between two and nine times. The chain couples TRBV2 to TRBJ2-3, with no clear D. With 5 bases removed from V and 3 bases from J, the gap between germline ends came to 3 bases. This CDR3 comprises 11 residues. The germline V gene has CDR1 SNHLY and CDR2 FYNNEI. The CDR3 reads CASSLTDTQYF. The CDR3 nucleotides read TGTGCCAGCAGTCTGACAGATACGCAGTATTTT.

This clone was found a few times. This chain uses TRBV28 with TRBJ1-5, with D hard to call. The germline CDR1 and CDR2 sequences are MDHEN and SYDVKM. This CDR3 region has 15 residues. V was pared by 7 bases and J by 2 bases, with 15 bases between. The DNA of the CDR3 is TGTGCCAGCAACCCGGTGGGCGGGGGCAATCAGCCCCAGCATTTT. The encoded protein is CASNPVGGGNQPQHF.

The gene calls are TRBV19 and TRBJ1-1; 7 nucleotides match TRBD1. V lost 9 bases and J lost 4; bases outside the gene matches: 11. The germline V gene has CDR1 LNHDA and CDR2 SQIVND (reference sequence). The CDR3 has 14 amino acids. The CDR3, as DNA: TGTGCCAGCCTAAGACAGGGCGTGAGCACTGAAGCTTTCTTT. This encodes CASLRQGVSTEAFF.

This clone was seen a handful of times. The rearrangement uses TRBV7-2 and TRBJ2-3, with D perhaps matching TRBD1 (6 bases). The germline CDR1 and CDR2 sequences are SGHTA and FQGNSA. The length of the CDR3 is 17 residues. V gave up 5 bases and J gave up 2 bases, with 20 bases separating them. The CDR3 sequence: CASSADLRTDFTDTQYF. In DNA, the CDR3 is TGTGCCAGCAGCGCTGATCTCAGGACAGACTTCACAGATACGCAGTATTTT.

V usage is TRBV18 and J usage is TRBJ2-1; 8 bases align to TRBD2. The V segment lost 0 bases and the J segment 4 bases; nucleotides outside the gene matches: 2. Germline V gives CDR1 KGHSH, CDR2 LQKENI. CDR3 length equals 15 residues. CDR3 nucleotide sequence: TGTGCCAGCTCACCACCTAGCGGGGATTACAATGAGCAGTTCTTC. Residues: CASSPPSGDYNEQFF.

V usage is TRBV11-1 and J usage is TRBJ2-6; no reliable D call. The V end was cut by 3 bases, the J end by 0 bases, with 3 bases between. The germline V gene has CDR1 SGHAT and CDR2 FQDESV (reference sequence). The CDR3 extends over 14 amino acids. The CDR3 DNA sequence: TGTGCCAGCAGCTTCAGCTCTGGGGCCAACGTCCTGACTTTC. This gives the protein CASSFSSGANVLTF. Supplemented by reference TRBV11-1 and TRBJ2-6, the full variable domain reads EAEVAQSPRYKITEKSQAVAFWCDPISGHATLYWYRQILGQGPELLVQFQDESVVDDSQLPKDRFSAERLKGVDSTLKIQPAELGDSAMYLCASSFSSGANVLTFGAGSRLTVL.

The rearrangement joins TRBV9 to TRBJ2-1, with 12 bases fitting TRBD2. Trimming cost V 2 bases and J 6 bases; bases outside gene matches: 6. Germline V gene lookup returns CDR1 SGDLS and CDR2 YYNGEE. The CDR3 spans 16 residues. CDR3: CASSVLAGGFSNEQFF. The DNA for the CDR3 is TGTGCCAGCAGCGTTCTAGCGGGAGGGTTTTCCAATGAGCAGTTCTTC.

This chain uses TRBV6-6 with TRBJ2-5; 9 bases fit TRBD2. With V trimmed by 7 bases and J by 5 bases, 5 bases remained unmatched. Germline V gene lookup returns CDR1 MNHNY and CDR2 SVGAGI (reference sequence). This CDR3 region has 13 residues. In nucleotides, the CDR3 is TGTGCCAGCATCCCAGCGGGAGGCGAGACCCAGTACTTC. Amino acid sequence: CASIPAGGETQYF.

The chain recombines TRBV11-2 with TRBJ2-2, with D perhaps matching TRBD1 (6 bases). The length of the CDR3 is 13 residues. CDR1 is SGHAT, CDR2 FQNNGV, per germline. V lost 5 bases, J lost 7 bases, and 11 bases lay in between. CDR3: CASSRDRNGELFF. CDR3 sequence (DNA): TGTGCCAGCAGCCGAGACAGGAACGGGGAGCTGTTTTTT.

The CDR3 region is CASSVVGGSSSYNEQFF. The CDR3 bases are TGTGCCAGCAGCGTAGTGGGCGGGAGTTCGTCCTACAATGAGCAGTTCTTC. The chain recombines TRBV9 with TRBJ2-1; TRBD2 agrees at 7 bases. The CDR3 is 17 residues long. Germline lookup yields CDR1 SGDLS and CDR2 YYNGEE. V lost 0 bases and J lost 1; bases outside the gene matches: 7.

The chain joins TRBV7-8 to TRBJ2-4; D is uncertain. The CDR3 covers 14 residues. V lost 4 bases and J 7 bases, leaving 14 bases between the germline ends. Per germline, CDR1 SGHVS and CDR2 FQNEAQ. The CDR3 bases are TGTGCCAGCAGCTCCCCGGCGGTGAAGAACATTCAGTACTTC. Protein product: CASSSPAVKNIQYF.

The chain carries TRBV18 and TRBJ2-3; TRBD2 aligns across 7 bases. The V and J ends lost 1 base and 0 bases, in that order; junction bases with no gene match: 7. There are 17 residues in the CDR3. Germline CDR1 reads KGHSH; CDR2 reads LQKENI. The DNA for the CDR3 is TGTGCCAGCTCACCACTCGGGGGGACTTCTAGCACAGATACGCAGTATTTT. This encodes CASSPLGGTSSTDTQYF.

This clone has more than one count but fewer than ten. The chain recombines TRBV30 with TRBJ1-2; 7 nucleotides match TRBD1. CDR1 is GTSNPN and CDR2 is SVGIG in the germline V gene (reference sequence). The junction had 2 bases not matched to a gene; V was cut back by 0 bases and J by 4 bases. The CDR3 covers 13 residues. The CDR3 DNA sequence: TGTGCCTGGAGTGTAGGGACAGTCTATGGCTACACCTTC. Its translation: CAWSVGTVYGYTF.

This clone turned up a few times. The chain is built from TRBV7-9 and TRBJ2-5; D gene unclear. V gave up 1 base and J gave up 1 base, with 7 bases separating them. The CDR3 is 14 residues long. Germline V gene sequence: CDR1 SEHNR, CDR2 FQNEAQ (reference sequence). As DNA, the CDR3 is TGTGCCAGCAGCTTAGGTAGCAGCCAAGAGACCCAGTACTTC. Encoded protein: CASSLGSSQETQYF. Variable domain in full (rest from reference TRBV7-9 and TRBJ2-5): DTGVSQNPRHKITKRGQNVTFRCDPISEHNRLYWYRQTLGQGPEFLTYFQNEAQLEKSRLLSDRFSAERPKGSFSTLEIQRTEQGDSAMYLCASSLGSSQETQYFGPGTRLLVL.

The CDR3 protein is CAWRSRDGAEAFF. The CDR3 DNA reads TGTGCCTGGAGGAGCAGGGATGGGGCTGAAGCTTTCTTT. The chain employs TRBV30 and TRBJ1-1; the D gene is possibly TRBD1 (5 bases). CDR3 length equals 13 residues. Trimming shortened V by 3 bases and J by 6 bases, and 14 bases separated the two germline ends. Germline values: CDR1 GTSNPN, CDR2 SVGIG (reference sequence).

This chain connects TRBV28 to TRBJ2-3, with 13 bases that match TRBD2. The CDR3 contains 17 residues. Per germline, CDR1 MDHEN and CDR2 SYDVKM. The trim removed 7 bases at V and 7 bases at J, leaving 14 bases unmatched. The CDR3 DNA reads TGTGCCAGCAACCGGGGCCAACTAGCGGGAGGGCCGAATACGCAGTATTTT. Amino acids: CASNRGQLAGGPNTQYF.

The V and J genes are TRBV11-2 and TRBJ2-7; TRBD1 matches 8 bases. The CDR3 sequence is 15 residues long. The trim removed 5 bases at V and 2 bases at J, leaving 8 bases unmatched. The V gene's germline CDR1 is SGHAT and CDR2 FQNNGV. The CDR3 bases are TGTGCCAGCAGCCCCACTCCGGGACAGGCCTACGAGCAGTACTTC. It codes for CASSPTPGQAYEQYF.

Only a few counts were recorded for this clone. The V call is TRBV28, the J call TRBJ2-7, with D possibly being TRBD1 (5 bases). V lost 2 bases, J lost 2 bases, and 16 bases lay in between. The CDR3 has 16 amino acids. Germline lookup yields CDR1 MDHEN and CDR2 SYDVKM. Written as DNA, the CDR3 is TGTGCCAGCAGTTTAAGGTTTCAGGGAAGGGCCTACGAGCAGTACTTC. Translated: CASSLRFQGRAYEQYF.

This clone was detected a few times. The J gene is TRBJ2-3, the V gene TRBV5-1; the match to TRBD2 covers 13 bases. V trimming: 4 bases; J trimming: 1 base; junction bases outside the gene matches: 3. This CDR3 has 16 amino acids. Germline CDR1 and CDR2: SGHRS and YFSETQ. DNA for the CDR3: TGCGCCAGCAGCCAAGGGACTAGCGGGGGCACAGATACGCAGTATTTT. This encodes CASSQGTSGGTDTQYF. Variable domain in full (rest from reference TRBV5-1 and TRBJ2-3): KAGVTQTPRYLIKTRGQQVTLSCSPISGHRSVSWYQQTPGQGLQFLFEYFSETQRNKGNFPGRFSGRQFSNSRSEMNVSTLELGDSALYLCASSQGTSGGTDTQYFGPGTRLTVL.

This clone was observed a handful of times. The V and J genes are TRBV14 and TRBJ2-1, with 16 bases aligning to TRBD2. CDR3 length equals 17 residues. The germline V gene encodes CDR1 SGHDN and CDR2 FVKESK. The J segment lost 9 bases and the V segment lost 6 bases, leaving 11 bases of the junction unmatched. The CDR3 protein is CASSPIGTSGRAGEQFF. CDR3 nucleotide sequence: TGTGCCAGCAGTCCGATCGGGACTAGCGGGAGGGCCGGTGAGCAGTTCTTC.